This entry is about one T cell receptor beta chain. The data derive from a study of monozygotic twins with inflammatory bowel disease. CDR1 is SGHRS and CDR2 is YFSETQ in the germline V gene. The CDR3 length is 15 residues. With the 5' RACE reads reprocessed, TCRdb shows one record per CDR3 protein and no DNA. This table lists fewer than 550,000 distinct CDR3 sequences. This clonotype originated in a human donor with ulcerative colitis or Crohn's disease, or a healthy co-twin of an affected twin (not recorded which). The sample consisted of blood. The V call is TRBV5-1, the J call TRBJ2-3. The CDR3 sequence: CASSPDSYSADTQYF.